This is a list of T cell receptor beta chains from one sample in a study of cytomegalovirus exposure and HLA in healthy donors. Sequenced by immunoSEQ multiplex PCR; TCRdb stores in-frame clones only, minus some. This table has about 160,000 clones, about nine tenths appearing once. The sample taken for sequencing was PBMCs. The origin of the receptors is a man between 18 and 29 years old in good health and CMV-seropositive. The CDR3 runs from the conserved cysteine through the conserved F or W. Fields, in order: CDR3 protein, CDR3 DNA, D gene, V gene, clone size, J gene. The D gene is left open where the match is weak. Clone size is given for some rows only: seen once, a few or many times, or a class if the clone is expanded.

CDR3 protein: CASSLVGRGTSGRTGANVLTF
CDR3 DNA: TGTGCCAGCAGCTTAGTTGGGAGGGGGACTAGCGGGAGGACTGGGGCCAACGTCCTGACTTTC
D gene: TRBD2
V gene: TRBV7-8
clone size: NA
J gene: TRBJ2-6

CDR3 protein: CASSPNRRTGGSGANVLTF
CDR3 DNA: TGTGCCAGCAGCCCAAATCGTAGGACAGGGGGTTCTGGGGCCAACGTCCTGACTTTC
D gene: TRBD1
V gene: TRBV7-3
clone size: NA
J gene: TRBJ2-6

CDR3 protein: CASSLSKLLAGTDNEQFF
CDR3 DNA: TGTGCCAGCAGTTTATCGAAGTTGCTAGCGGGTACGGACAATGAGCAGTTCTTC
D gene: TRBD2
V gene: TRBV27
clone size: NA
J gene: TRBJ2-1

CDR3 protein: CASSVENGRGSDTQYF
CDR3 DNA: TGTGCCAGCAGCGTAGAAAACGGGAGAGGTTCAGATACGCAGTATTTT
D gene: NA
V gene: TRBV9
clone size: NA
J gene: TRBJ2-3

CDR3 protein: CASALEAEAGYANEQFF
CDR3 DNA: TGTGCCAGCGCCCTTGAGGCGGAAGCGGGATACGCAAATGAGCAGTTCTTC
D gene: TRBD2
V gene: TRBV6-4
clone size: NA
J gene: TRBJ2-1

CDR3 protein: CASSSGGDGYTF
CDR3 DNA: TGTGCCAGCAGTTCCGGGGGAGATGGCTACACCTTC
D gene: NA
V gene: TRBV10-3
clone size: few
J gene: TRBJ1-2

CDR3 protein: CASGFSTDERPYEQYF
CDR3 DNA: TGTGCTAGTGGTTTCTCAACAGACGAACGACCCTACGAGCAGTACTTC
D gene: NA
V gene: TRBV12-5
clone size: NA
J gene: TRBJ2-7

CDR3 protein: CASGQGASEQFF
CDR3 DNA: TGTGCCAGCGGACAGGGGGCAAGTGAGCAGTTCTTC
D gene: TRBD1
V gene: TRBV2
clone size: once
J gene: TRBJ2-1

CDR3 protein: CASSSRGELGTDTQYF
CDR3 DNA: TGTGCCAGCAGCTCCAGGGGGGAGTTAGGCACAGATACGCAGTATTTT
D gene: NA
V gene: TRBV7-6
clone size: NA
J gene: TRBJ2-3

CDR3 protein: CASSPQGDYGYTF
CDR3 DNA: TGTGCCAGTAGTCCACAGGGAGACTATGGCTACACCTTC
D gene: NA
V gene: TRBV19
clone size: NA
J gene: TRBJ1-2

CDR3 protein: CASSELASGYGYTF
CDR3 DNA: TGTGCCAGCAGTGAACTAGCCAGCGGCTATGGCTACACCTTC
D gene: NA
V gene: TRBV6-1
clone size: NA
J gene: TRBJ1-2

CDR3 protein: CASQRDSYNEQFF
CDR3 DNA: TGTGCCAGCCAGAGGGATTCCTACAATGAGCAGTTCTTC
D gene: NA
V gene: TRBV27
clone size: NA
J gene: TRBJ2-1

CDR3 protein: CARAGTGNGYTF
CDR3 DNA: TGTGCCAGGGCCGGGACAGGGAATGGCTACACCTTC
D gene: TRBD1
V gene: TRBV2
clone size: few
J gene: TRBJ1-2

CDR3 protein: CASSPLTGLLSYEQYF
CDR3 DNA: TGTGCCAGCAGCCCCCTTACAGGGCTACTTTCCTACGAGCAGTACTTC
D gene: NA
V gene: TRBV27
clone size: NA
J gene: TRBJ2-7

CDR3 protein: CASSEYSEGEQFF
CDR3 DNA: TGTGCCAGCAGTGAATATTCGGAGGGTGAGCAGTTCTTC
D gene: NA
V gene: TRBV6-1
clone size: NA
J gene: TRBJ2-1

CDR3 protein: CASSYGQGNYGYTF
CDR3 DNA: TGTGCCAGCAGCTACGGACAGGGGAACTATGGCTACACCTTC
D gene: TRBD1
V gene: TRBV7-9
clone size: NA
J gene: TRBJ1-2

CDR3 protein: CASSWGPRTINTEAFF
CDR3 DNA: TGTGCCAGCAGCTGGGGGCCGAGGACGATAAACACTGAAGCTTTCTTT
D gene: NA
V gene: TRBV5-6
clone size: NA
J gene: TRBJ1-1

CDR3 protein: CASSLADSLYGYTF
CDR3 DNA: TGTGCCAGCAGCTTAGCCGACAGCCTATATGGCTACACCTTC
D gene: NA
V gene: TRBV7-9
clone size: once
J gene: TRBJ1-2

CDR3 protein: CASSLDGGYGYTF
CDR3 DNA: TGTGCCAGCAGCTTGGATGGGGGGTATGGCTACACCTTC
D gene: NA
V gene: TRBV5-6
clone size: NA
J gene: TRBJ1-2

CDR3 protein: CASSPNRVPQKTQYF
CDR3 DNA: TGTGCCAGCAGTCCAAACAGGGTCCCCCAAAAGACCCAGTACTTC
D gene: NA
V gene: TRBV28
clone size: NA
J gene: TRBJ2-5

CDR3 protein: CASSPRAGRGPETQYF
CDR3 DNA: TGTGCCAGCAGTCCTCGAGCCGGCAGGGGGCCGGAGACCCAGTACTTC
D gene: TRBD1
V gene: TRBV27
clone size: NA
J gene: TRBJ2-5

CDR3 protein: CASSLGQIFYEQYF
CDR3 DNA: TGTGCCAGCAGCTTGGGACAGATTTTCTACGAGCAGTACTTC
D gene: NA
V gene: TRBV5-6
clone size: NA
J gene: TRBJ2-7

CDR3 protein: CASSLGMTGNEQFF
CDR3 DNA: TGCGCCAGCAGCCTTGGTATGACAGGGAATGAGCAGTTCTTC
D gene: TRBD1
V gene: TRBV5-1
clone size: NA
J gene: TRBJ2-1

CDR3 protein: CASSQGPAGTYEQYF
CDR3 DNA: TGTGCCAGCAGCCAAGGGCCAGCAGGGACCTACGAGCAGTACTTC
D gene: NA
V gene: TRBV4-2
clone size: once
J gene: TRBJ2-7

CDR3 protein: CAISKDRLNTEAFF
CDR3 DNA: TGTGCCATCAGTAAAGACAGGTTGAACACTGAAGCTTTCTTT
D gene: NA
V gene: TRBV10-3
clone size: few
J gene: TRBJ1-1

CDR3 protein: CASSPGQGVPGYTF
CDR3 DNA: TGTGCCAGCAGCCCGGGACAGGGGGTTCCGGGCTACACCTTC
D gene: TRBD1
V gene: TRBV7-9
clone size: few
J gene: TRBJ1-2

CDR3 protein: CASSLLGQVISGNTIYF
CDR3 DNA: TGTGCCAGCAGCTTGTTAGGACAAGTGATCTCTGGAAACACCATATATTTT
D gene: NA
V gene: TRBV5-6
clone size: NA
J gene: TRBJ1-3

CDR3 protein: CASSLVSGGVEQYF
CDR3 DNA: TGTGCCAGCAGCTTAGTGTCCGGGGGGGTCGAGCAGTACTTC
D gene: TRBD2
V gene: TRBV7-9
clone size: NA
J gene: TRBJ2-7

CDR3 protein: CASSEVSLRGGNTIYF
CDR3 DNA: TGTGCCAGCAGTGAAGTTAGCCTAAGGGGTGGAAACACCATATATTTT
D gene: NA
V gene: TRBV2
clone size: NA
J gene: TRBJ1-3

CDR3 protein: CASSQEVGQGAREQFF
CDR3 DNA: TGTGCCAGCTCCCAGGAGGTGGGACAGGGGGCGAGGGAGCAGTTCTTC
D gene: TRBD1
V gene: TRBV18
clone size: NA
J gene: TRBJ2-1

CDR3 protein: CASSLEGFDYGYTF
CDR3 DNA: TGTGCCAGCAGCCTCGAGGGTTTTGACTATGGCTACACCTTC
D gene: NA
V gene: TRBV25-1
clone size: NA
J gene: TRBJ1-2

CDR3 protein: CASSLGAGGVNEQFF
CDR3 DNA: TGTGCCAGCAGCCTAGGGGCGGGAGGGGTCAATGAGCAGTTCTTC
D gene: TRBD2
V gene: TRBV7-9
clone size: NA
J gene: TRBJ2-1

CDR3 protein: CASSRLRAGVRSTIYF
CDR3 DNA: TGTGCCAGCAGCAGATTGAGAGCGGGGGTTCGGTCCACCATATATTTT
D gene: NA
V gene: TRBV27
clone size: NA
J gene: TRBJ1-3

CDR3 protein: CASSLDRGGLEQYF
CDR3 DNA: TGTGCCAGCAGCTTGGACAGGGGTGGGTTGGAGCAGTACTTC
D gene: TRBD1
V gene: TRBV5-4
clone size: NA
J gene: TRBJ2-7

CDR3 protein: CAIRGTGDEFF
CDR3 DNA: TGTGCCATCAGGGGGACAGGGGACGAGTTCTTC
D gene: TRBD1
V gene: TRBV10-3
clone size: NA
J gene: TRBJ2-1

CDR3 protein: CSVAGANYGYTF
CDR3 DNA: TGCAGCGTTGCAGGGGCCAACTATGGCTACACCTTC
D gene: NA
V gene: TRBV29-1
clone size: NA
J gene: TRBJ1-2

CDR3 protein: CASVGQGDHEQYF
CDR3 DNA: TGTGCCAGCGTTGGACAGGGGGACCACGAGCAGTACTTC
D gene: TRBD1
V gene: TRBV19
clone size: NA
J gene: TRBJ2-7

CDR3 protein: CASSESYTYEQYF
CDR3 DNA: TGTGCCAGCAGTGAGAGTTATACCTACGAGCAGTACTTC
D gene: NA
V gene: TRBV6-1
clone size: NA
J gene: TRBJ2-7

CDR3 protein: CASSSTYEQYF
CDR3 DNA: TGTGCCAGCAGCTCAACCTACGAGCAGTACTTC
D gene: NA
V gene: TRBV5-5
clone size: NA
J gene: TRBJ2-7

CDR3 protein: CASSSSAYTGELFF
CDR3 DNA: TGTGCCAGCAGTTCAAGCGCTTACACCGGGGAGCTGTTTTTT
D gene: NA
V gene: TRBV27
clone size: NA
J gene: TRBJ2-2

CDR3 protein: CASVVQGTEYF
CDR3 DNA: TGTGCCAGCGTGGTCCAGGGGACGGAGTACTTC
D gene: NA
V gene: TRBV2
clone size: NA
J gene: TRBJ2-4

CDR3 protein: CASSLRGPYGYTF
CDR3 DNA: TGTGCCAGCAGCCTTAGGGGCCCCTATGGCTACACCTTC
D gene: NA
V gene: TRBV5-4
clone size: NA
J gene: TRBJ1-2

CDR3 protein: CASSLEVRRKGDNEQFF
CDR3 DNA: TGTGCCAGCAGCTTAGAAGTCCGGCGGAAGGGGGACAATGAGCAGTTCTTC
D gene: NA
V gene: TRBV11-2
clone size: NA
J gene: TRBJ2-1

CDR3 protein: CTSGRASTGELFF
CDR3 DNA: TGCACTAGCGGGAGGGCGAGCACCGGGGAGCTGTTTTTT
D gene: TRBD2
V gene: TRBV19
clone size: NA
J gene: TRBJ2-2

CDR3 protein: CASSFDGGEQYF
CDR3 DNA: TGCGCCAGCAGCTTTGACGGGGGCGAGCAGTACTTC
D gene: NA
V gene: TRBV5-1
clone size: few
J gene: TRBJ2-7

CDR3 protein: CASSLSPGQGSGGYTF
CDR3 DNA: TGTGCCAGCAGCTTGTCCCCGGGACAGGGAAGCGGTGGCTACACCTTC
D gene: TRBD1
V gene: TRBV5-5
clone size: NA
J gene: TRBJ1-2

CDR3 protein: CASSLGYGAAQETQYF
CDR3 DNA: TGCGCCAGCAGCTTGGGCTACGGAGCGGCCCAAGAGACCCAGTACTTC
D gene: NA
V gene: TRBV5-1
clone size: once
J gene: TRBJ2-5

CDR3 protein: CASHGTLNYGYTF
CDR3 DNA: TGTGCCAGTCACGGGACACTTAACTATGGCTACACCTTC
D gene: NA
V gene: TRBV28
clone size: once
J gene: TRBJ1-2

CDR3 protein: CASSFWGLRAKETRYF
CDR3 DNA: TGCGCCAGCAGCTTTTGGGGACTCCGAGCGAAAGAGACCCGGTACTTC
D gene: NA
V gene: TRBV5-1
clone size: NA
J gene: TRBJ2-5

CDR3 protein: CASVEGAADYEQYF
CDR3 DNA: TGTGCCAGCGTCGAGGGGGCCGCCGATTACGAGCAGTACTTC
D gene: TRBD1
V gene: TRBV5-8
clone size: NA
J gene: TRBJ2-7

CDR3 protein: CASSYSSGGLDEQFF
CDR3 DNA: TGTGCCAGCAGTTACTCGTCGGGAGGGCTGGATGAGCAGTTCTTC
D gene: TRBD2
V gene: TRBV6-5
clone size: once
J gene: TRBJ2-1

CDR3 protein: CASSLGGTTGYTF
CDR3 DNA: TGTGCCAGCAGCTTGGGTGGGACAACTGGCTACACCTTC
D gene: NA
V gene: TRBV5-6
clone size: NA
J gene: TRBJ1-2

CDR3 protein: CASGPQREGLNEQFF
CDR3 DNA: TGTGCCAGCGGACCCCAGCGGGAGGGCCTGAATGAGCAGTTCTTC
D gene: TRBD2
V gene: TRBV2
clone size: NA
J gene: TRBJ2-1